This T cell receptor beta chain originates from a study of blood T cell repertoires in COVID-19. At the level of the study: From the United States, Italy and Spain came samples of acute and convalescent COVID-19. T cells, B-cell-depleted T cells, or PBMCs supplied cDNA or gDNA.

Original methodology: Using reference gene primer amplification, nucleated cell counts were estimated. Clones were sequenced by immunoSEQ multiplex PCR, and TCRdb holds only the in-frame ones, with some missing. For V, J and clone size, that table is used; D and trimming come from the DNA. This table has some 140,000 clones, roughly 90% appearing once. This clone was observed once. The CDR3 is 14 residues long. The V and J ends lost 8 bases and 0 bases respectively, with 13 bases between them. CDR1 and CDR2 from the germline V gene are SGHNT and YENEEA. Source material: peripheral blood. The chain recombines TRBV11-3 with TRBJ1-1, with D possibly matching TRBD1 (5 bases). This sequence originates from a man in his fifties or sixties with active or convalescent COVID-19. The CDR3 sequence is CASAQGGMNTEAFF. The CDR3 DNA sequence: TGTGCCAGCGCCCAGGGTGGGATGAACACTGAAGCTTTCTTT. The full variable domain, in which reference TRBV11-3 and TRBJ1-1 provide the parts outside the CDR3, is EAGVVQSPRYKIIEKKQPVAFWCNPISGHNTLYWYLQNLGQGPELLIRYENEEAVDDSQLPKDRFSAERLKGVDSTLKIQPAELGDSAVYLCASAQGGMNTEAFFGQGTRLTVV.